The 24 T cell receptor beta chains given below trace back to one sample, sequenced in a study of blood T cell repertoires in COVID-19. Clones were sequenced by immunoSEQ multiplex PCR, and TCRdb holds only the in-frame ones, with some missing. Of about 140,000 clones in the sample, approximately 84% were seen once. The sample was peripheral blood. The receptors come from a woman in her sixties or seventies with acute or convalescent COVID-19.

The gene calls are TRBV5-1 and TRBJ2-5; the D gene is possibly TRBD1 (6 bases). The CDR3 is 14 amino acids. Trimming took off 3 bases at V and 2 bases at J, with 11 bases between the two ends. CDR1 is SGHRS, CDR2 YFSETQ, per germline. This CDR3 reads CASSSGTLQETQYF. In DNA form, the CDR3 reads TGCGCCAGCAGCTCCGGGACACTACAAGAGACCCAGTACTTC.

This clone was detected ten times or more. The junction and the germline gene differ at one end; a read error may be behind it. The V and J genes are TRBV25-1 and TRBJ1-1; D unclear. The CDR3 has 11 amino acids. Germline assignment: CDR1 MGHDK and CDR2 SYGVNS. The CDR3: CASGPGLRQFF. The CDR3 nucleotides read TGTGCCAGCGGCCCCGGACTTCGGCAATTTTTT.

The chain combines TRBV3-1 (or the pseudogene TRBV3-2) with TRBJ2-4; TRBD2 is a possible D gene (6 bases). Trimming left V 0 bases short and J 0 bases short, with 12 bases between. The CDR3 loop spans 17 amino acids. Germline-derived CDR1 and CDR2 are LGHDT and YNNKEL (reference sequence). CDR3 residues: CASSQDLGGLAKNIQYF. CDR3 nucleotide sequence: TGTGCCAGCAGCCAAGATCTGGGGGGACTAGCCAAAAACATTCAGTACTTC.

This clone has just a few counts. The chain links TRBV3-1 (or the pseudogene TRBV3-2) to TRBJ2-3; the match to TRBD2 covers 11 bases. The CDR3 has 16 residues. With V trimmed by 2 bases and J by 2 bases, 3 bases remained unmatched. From germline, CDR1 is LGHDT and CDR2 YNNKEL (reference sequence). The CDR3 region has the DNA TGTGCCAGCAGCCAACTAGCGGGAGGACACACAGATACGCAGTATTTT. Its translation: CASSQLAGGHTDTQYF.

V is TRBV7-8 and J is TRBJ2-3; D is unclear. V was cut by 5 bases and J by 8 bases, with 8 bases left in between. The CDR3 length is 11 residues. Germline CDR1 is SGHVS and CDR2 is FQNEAQ. CDR3 sequence (DNA): TGTGCCAGCAGCCTCGGTGGTACGCAGTATTTT. Translating it yields CASSLGGTQYF.

The chain employs TRBV6-6 and TRBJ1-2, with 8 positions matching TRBD1. The V and J ends lost 5 bases and 0 bases, in that order; junction bases with no gene match: 14. The CDR3 consists of 18 residues. Germline CDR1 and CDR2: MNHNY and SVGAGI (reference sequence). The CDR3 region has the DNA TGTGCCAGCAGTCCCCGTCTGGCCCCGGACAGGGCTAACTATGGCTACACCTTC. Its protein product is CASSPRLAPDRANYGYTF.

The rearrangement uses TRBV7-8 and TRBJ2-1, with 9 bases identical to TRBD2. J was trimmed by 9 bases and V by 3 bases; bases with no gene match: 9. The CDR3 covers 15 residues. CDR1 SGHVS and CDR2 FQNEAQ come from the germline V gene. For the CDR3, the DNA is TGTGCCAGCAGCTTCCTTAGCGGGAGAGGCCCTGAGCAGTTCTTC. Its translation is CASSFLSGRGPEQFF.

The gene calls are TRBV11-3 and TRBJ2-7; D remains ambiguous. This CDR3 spans 12 amino acids. Germline V lookup: CDR1 SGHNT, CDR2 YENEEA. Trimming removed 1 base at V and 5 bases at J, with 6 bases between. DNA for the CDR3: TGTGCCAGCAGCTTAGTCTTCCACGAGCAGTACTTC. Translated: CASSLVFHEQYF.

The chain recombines TRBV6-1 with TRBJ2-1; D is possibly TRBD1 (6 bases). In germline, CDR1 is MNHNS, CDR2 SASEGT. The V end lost 2 bases, the J end lost 16 bases, and 12 bases lay between the germline ends. The CDR3 consists of 11 residues. The CDR3 here is CASSERWGPFF. The CDR3 coding sequence is TGTGCCAGCAGTGAAAGATGGGGGCCCTTCTTC.

V and J are TRBV4-3 and TRBJ2-2; no reliable D call. Germline CDR1 and CDR2: LGHNA and YSLEER. The CDR3 is 16 amino acids. Between the trimmed V and J ends, which lost 0 bases and 1 base, there was a span of 9 bases. In DNA form, the CDR3 reads TGCGCCAGCAGCCAAGAGGTAGCTGTGAACACCGGGGAGCTGTTTTTT. Its protein product is CASSQEVAVNTGELFF.

This clone is a singleton in its sample. The chain uses TRBV6-2 or TRBV6-3 and TRBJ2-7, with D perhaps TRBD1 (5 bases). V lost 6 bases, J lost 2 bases, and 14 bases lay in between. Germline V gives CDR1 MNHEY, CDR2 SVGEGT. The CDR3 runs 14 residues. In DNA form, the CDR3 reads TGTGCCAGCAGCCAAACAGGATTGACCTACGAGCAGTACTTC. Residues: CASSQTGLTYEQYF.

V gene TRBV6-2 or TRBV6-3 combines with J gene TRBJ2-7; 11 nucleotides line up with TRBD1. Germline-derived CDR1 and CDR2 are MNHEY and SVGEGT. V lost 4 bases and J lost 6; bases outside the gene matches: 8. The CDR3 contains 15 residues. The CDR3, as DNA: TGTGCCAGCAGTTTGTTGGGACAGGGGGTTGGCGAGCAGTACTTC. This codes for CASSLLGQGVGEQYF.

The J gene is TRBJ1-2, the V gene TRBV29-1; a possible D gene is TRBD1 (6 bases). Germline assignment: CDR1 SQVTM and CDR2 ANQGSEA. V was cut by 7 bases and J by 8 bases, with 20 bases left in between. The CDR3 consists of 13 residues. The CDR3 protein is CSATTQGIGGYTF. CDR3 sequence (DNA): TGCAGCGCGACGACACAGGGAATCGGGGGCTACACCTTC. The full variable domain, its missing parts supplied by reference TRBV29-1 and TRBJ1-2, is SAVISQKPSRDICQRGTSLTIQCQVDSQVTMMFWYRQQPGQSLTLIATANQGSEATYESGFVIDKFPISRPNLTFSTLTVSNMSPEDSSIYLCSATTQGIGGYTFGSGTRLTVV.

The chain links TRBV7-3 to TRBJ2-7, with a weak D call TRBD2 (5 bases). Germline values: CDR1 SGHTA, CDR2 FQGTGA. This CDR3 is 14 amino acids long. Deletions cut 5 bases from V and 3 bases from J, with 14 bases between. Written as DNA, the CDR3 is TGTGCCAGCAGCCCAGGACCGGGAAACTACGAGCAGTACTTC. It translates to CASSPGPGNYEQYF.

The CDR3 loop is CASSLTSFTDTQYF. CDR3 nucleotide sequence: TGTGCCAGCAGCTTAACTAGCTTCACAGATACGCAGTATTTT. The chain combines TRBV7-9 with TRBJ2-3; weak D call: TRBD2 (6 bases). This CDR3 is 14 amino acids long. CDR1 and CDR2 (germline): SEHNR, FQNEAQ (reference sequence). V was shortened by 2 bases and J by 2 bases, with 8 bases between the two germline ends.

The chain carries TRBV3-1 (or the pseudogene TRBV3-2) and TRBJ2-1, with 7 bases matching TRBD1. Germline V gene lookup returns CDR1 LGHDT and CDR2 YNNKEL (reference sequence). This CDR3 contains 16 residues. The junction had 6 bases not matched to a gene; V was cut back by 0 bases and J by 4 bases. The CDR3 here is CASSQDTTGWYNEQFF. DNA for the CDR3: TGTGCCAGCAGCCAAGATACGACAGGGTGGTACAATGAGCAGTTCTTC.

The CDR3 here is CASSQRTVAGNTIYF. DNA for the CDR3: TGTGCCAGCAGTCAGAGGACTGTCGCCGGAAACACCATATATTTT. The J gene is TRBJ1-3, the V gene TRBV6-5; no clear D. Germline CDR1 MNHEY, CDR2 SVGAGI. V was pared by 5 bases and J by 4 bases, with 15 bases between. The CDR3 consists of 15 residues.

V is TRBV28 and J is TRBJ1-1, with 8 nucleotides matching TRBD1. Per germline, CDR1 MDHEN and CDR2 SYDVKM. V was clipped by 6 bases and J by 3 bases; unmatched bases: 6. This CDR3 has 14 amino acids. DNA of the CDR3: TGTGCCAGCAGGGCAGGGGGCCTACACACTGAAGCTTTCTTT. This translates into CASRAGGLHTEAFF.

The chain joins TRBV10-1 to TRBJ1-1; D call uncertain. CDR3 length equals 13 residues. The V end lost 6 bases, the J end lost 7 bases, and 15 bases lay between the germline ends. Germline CDR1 and CDR2: WNHNN and SYGVQD (reference sequence). The CDR3 here is CASRPSYGSEAFF. CDR3 nucleotide sequence: TGCGCCAGCAGGCCTTCCTATGGGAGTGAAGCTTTCTTT.

This clone was seen only once. The chain carries TRBV30 and TRBJ2-3; D unclear. The CDR3 is 12 amino acids. Germline values: CDR1 GTSNPN, CDR2 SVGIG (reference sequence). V gave up 2 bases and J gave up 6 bases, with 9 bases separating them. The CDR3 coding sequence is TGTGCCTGGAGTCTTACCCGGGATACGCAGTATTTT. Translated: CAWSLTRDTQYF.

The CDR3 loop is CASSLGPLAGQQETQYF. As DNA, the CDR3 is TGTGCCAGCAGCTTAGGGCCACTAGCGGGCCAACAAGAGACCCAGTACTTC. The rearrangement joins TRBV7-2 to TRBJ2-5; 9 nucleotides line up with TRBD2. The CDR3 contains 17 residues. The V gene's germline CDR1 is SGHTA and CDR2 FQGNSA. Trimming removed 1 base from V and 2 bases from J; junction bases left unmatched: 8. The whole variable domain, remainder taken from reference TRBV7-2 and TRBJ2-5, is GAGVSQSPSNKVTEKGKDVELRCDPISGHTALYWYRQSLGQGLEFLIYFQGNSAPDKSGLPSDRFSAERTGGSVSTLTIQRTQQEDSAVYLCASSLGPLAGQQETQYFGPGTRLLVL.

The chain employs TRBV9 and TRBJ2-2, with 10 bases aligning to TRBD2. Germline trimming cut 2 bases from V and 4 bases from J; bases unmatched to any gene: 2. Germline CDR1 reads SGDLS; CDR2 reads YYNGEE. The CDR3 is 15 residues long. In DNA, the CDR3 is TGTGCCAGCAGCGTGTCTAGCGGGGGCACCGGGGAGCTGTTTTTT. Its translation: CASSVSSGGTGELFF.

This chain joins TRBV7-6 and TRBJ1-5; D is perhaps TRBD1 (6 bases). V shed 1 base and J shed 6 bases, with 16 bases lying between them. The CDR3 loop spans 16 amino acids. The V gene's germline CDR1 is SGHVS and CDR2 FNYEAQ. CDR3 region: CASSLGSPGAGQPQHF. In DNA form, the CDR3 reads TGTGCCAGCAGCTTAGGGTCCCCAGGGGCGGGTCAGCCCCAGCATTTT.

The V and J genes are TRBV24-1 and TRBJ2-1; weak D call: TRBD1 (5 bases). Germline values: CDR1 KGHDR, CDR2 SFDVKD. The CDR3 runs to 15 residues. V lost 0 bases and J 6 bases, leaving 11 bases between the germline ends. CDR3 coding DNA: TGTGCCACCAGTGATTTGAAAGGGGCTGGCAATGAGCAGTTCTTC. Translated: CATSDLKGAGNEQFF.